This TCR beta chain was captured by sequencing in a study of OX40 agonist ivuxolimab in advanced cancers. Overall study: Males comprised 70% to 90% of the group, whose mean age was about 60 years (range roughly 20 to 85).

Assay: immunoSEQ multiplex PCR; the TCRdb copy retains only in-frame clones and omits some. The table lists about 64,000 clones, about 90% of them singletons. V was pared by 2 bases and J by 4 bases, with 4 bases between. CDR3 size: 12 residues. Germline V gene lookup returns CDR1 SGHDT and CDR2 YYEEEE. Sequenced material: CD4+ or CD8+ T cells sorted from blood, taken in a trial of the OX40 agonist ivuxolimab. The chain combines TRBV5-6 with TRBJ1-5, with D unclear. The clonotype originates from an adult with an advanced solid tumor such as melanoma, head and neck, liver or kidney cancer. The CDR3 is CASSFRNQPQHF. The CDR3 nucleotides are TGTGCCAGCAGCTTTCGTAATCAGCCCCAGCATTTT.